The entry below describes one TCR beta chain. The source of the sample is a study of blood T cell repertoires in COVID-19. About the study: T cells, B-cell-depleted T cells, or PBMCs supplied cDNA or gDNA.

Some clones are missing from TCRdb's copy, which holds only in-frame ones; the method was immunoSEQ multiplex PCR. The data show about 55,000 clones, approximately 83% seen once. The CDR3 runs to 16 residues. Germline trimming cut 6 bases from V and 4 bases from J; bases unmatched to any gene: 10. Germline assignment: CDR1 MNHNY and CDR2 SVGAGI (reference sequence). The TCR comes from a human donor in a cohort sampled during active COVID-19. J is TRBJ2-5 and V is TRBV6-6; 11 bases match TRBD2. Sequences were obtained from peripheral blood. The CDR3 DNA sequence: TGTGCCAGCAGCCCCCAACTAGCGGGAGTGAGAGAGACCCAGTACTTC. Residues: CASSPQLAGVRETQYF.